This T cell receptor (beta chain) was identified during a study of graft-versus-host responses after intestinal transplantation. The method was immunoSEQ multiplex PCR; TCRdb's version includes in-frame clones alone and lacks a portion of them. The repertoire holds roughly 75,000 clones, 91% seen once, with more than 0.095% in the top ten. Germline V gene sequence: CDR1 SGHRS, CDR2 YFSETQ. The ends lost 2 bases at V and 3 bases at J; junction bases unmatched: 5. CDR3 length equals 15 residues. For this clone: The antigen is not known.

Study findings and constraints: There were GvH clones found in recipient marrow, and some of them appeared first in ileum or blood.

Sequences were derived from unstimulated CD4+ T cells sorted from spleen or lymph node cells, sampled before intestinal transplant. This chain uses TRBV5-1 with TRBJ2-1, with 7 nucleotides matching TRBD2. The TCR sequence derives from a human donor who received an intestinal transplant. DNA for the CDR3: TGCGCCAGCAGCTTCGCGGGGGATCGCTACAATGAGCAGTTCTTC. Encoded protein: CASSFAGDRYNEQFF. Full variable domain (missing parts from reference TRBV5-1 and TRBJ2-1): KAGVTQTPRYLIKTRGQQVTLSCSPISGHRSVSWYQQTPGQGLQFLFEYFSETQRNKGNFPGRFSGRQFSNSRSEMNVSTLELGDSALYLCASSFAGDRYNEQFFGPGTRLTVL.